One and the same sample provided the 2 T cell receptor beta chains below, sequenced in a study of long-term antiretroviral therapy in people with HIV. The assay, immunoSEQ v3.0, was run at survey level. Profiled with immunoSEQ multiplex PCR; TCRdb holds only in-frame clones, not every one. This table has 20,000 to 25,000 clones, approximately 86% appearing once. The starting material was unsorted PBMCs, obtained 1.6 years after starting antiretroviral therapy. The source of these receptors is a middle-aged man with HIV.

This clone was seen a single time. The chain carries TRBV5-5 and TRBJ2-1, with 9 bases lining up with TRBD2. The germline gives CDR1 SGHKS, CDR2 YYEKEE (reference sequence). The CDR3 is 16 residues long. J gave up 0 bases and V 4 bases, and 5 bases lay outside the gene matches. CDR3 DNA sequence: TGTGCCAGCAGCACCCTTAGCGGGAGCTCCTACAATGAGCAGTTCTTC. Translating it yields CASSTLSGSSYNEQFF.

The chain joins TRBV6-5 to TRBJ1-5; a weak D match, TRBD1 (6 bases). CDR1 is MNHEY, CDR2 SVGAGI, per germline. The CDR3 has 15 residues. V lost 2 bases, J lost 5 bases, and 13 bases lay in between. CDR3 residues: CASSYTGQSYQPQHF. CDR3 coding DNA: TGTGCCAGCAGTTACACGGGACAAAGCTATCAGCCCCAGCATTTT.